This TCR beta chain was identified during a study of CD4 T cells in relation to SARS-CoV-2 and coronaviruses. Points from the study as a whole: Culture-expanded clones reflect memory recall rather than primary priming during culture.

Unexposed donor CD4+ T cells date from 2011-2018, before the COVID-19 pandemic. V was trimmed by 3 bases and J by 1 base, leaving 15 bases between them. Germline V lookup: CDR1 KGHSH, CDR2 LQKENI. The CDR3 has 17 amino acids. About this clone itself: Its antigen is not identified.

Naive and memory CD4+ T cell DNA was deep-sequenced without culture. Measured with immunoSEQ multiplex PCR; TCRdb has only the in-frame clones, and not every one. Here the sample spans more than 50,000 clones, 86% being singletons. The V and J genes are TRBV18 and TRBJ2-2; a possible D gene is TRBD1 (6 bases). The receptor was isolated from a human donor in good health. Sequencing used memory CD4+ T cells from PBMCs. CDR3: CASSPFVPGQNTGELFF. In DNA, the CDR3 is TGTGCCAGCTCACCCTTTGTACCGGGACAGAACACCGGGGAGCTGTTTTTT.